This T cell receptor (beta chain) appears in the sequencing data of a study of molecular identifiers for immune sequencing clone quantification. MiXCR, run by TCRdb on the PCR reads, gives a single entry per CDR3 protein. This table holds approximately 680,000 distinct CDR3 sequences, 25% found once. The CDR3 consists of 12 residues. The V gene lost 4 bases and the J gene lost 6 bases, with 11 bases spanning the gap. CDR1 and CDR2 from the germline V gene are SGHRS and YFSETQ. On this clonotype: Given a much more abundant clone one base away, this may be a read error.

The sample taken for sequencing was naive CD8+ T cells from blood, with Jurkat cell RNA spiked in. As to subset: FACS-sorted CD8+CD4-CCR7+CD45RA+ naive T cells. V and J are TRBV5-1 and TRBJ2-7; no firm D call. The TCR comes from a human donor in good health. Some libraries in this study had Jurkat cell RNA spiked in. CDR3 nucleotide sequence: TGCGCCAGCAGCAACCAGGCTCCCGAGCAGTACTTC. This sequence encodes CASSNQAPEQYF.